The subject of this entry is one TCR beta chain. This clonotype occurred a few times. What antigen it recognizes has not been identified. The sample holds no much larger clone one base away, and base qualities are not on file. The CDR3 runs 14 amino acids, cysteine and phenylalanine included. The sequence is cut down to CDR3 DNA, 42 bases in frame from base 1. CDR1 is given as SEHNR and CDR2 as FQNEAQ, both from the germline V gene (reference sequence). V and J are truncated by 11 bases and 0 bases respectively, leaving an intervening sequence of 15 bases. Graves' hyperthyroidism was defined as stable when no progression to ophthalmopathy occurred over 18 months of follow-up. Hyperthyroidism patients were aged 18 to 65 years and newly diagnosed, with disease duration of less than 2 months. Patients with uncontrolled infections, other autoimmune diseases, pregnancy or lactation were excluded. Diagnoses relied on clinical symptoms, serum thyroxine and TRAb, thyroid ultrasound and orbital computed tomography. PBMCs were isolated from 7.5 to 10 ml of fresh peripheral blood by Ficoll-Paque density gradient centrifugation. Total RNA was extracted using Trizol reagent, and RNA quality was assessed on an Agilent 2100 Bioanalyzer.

Amplification of TCR beta CDR3 regions was carried out from RNA transcripts. The first round of RT-PCR for the TCR CDR3 was performed with the HTBI primer set and the Qiagen OneStep RT-PCR kit. A second multiplex PCR round built the libraries, followed by size selection and purification. The libraries were sequenced on an Illumina HiSeq2000 using paired-end 100 bp reads. As for the original processing: SOAPnuke was used to process the raw data, with reads discarded if the reads contained adapters or uncalled bases, had a mean Phred below 15, or lacked an exact constant-primer or identifier match. COPE v1.2.5 was used to merge the high-quality paired reads, and each unique nucleotide sequence was defined as a clonotype. MiTCR v1.1 was used to align the clonotypes against IMGT TRBV, TRBD and TRBJ reference segments. Analysis was restricted to V-J combinations with a frequency above 0.0001, which covered roughly 99% of repertoires. The TCS score was defined as the ratio of F50 (clonal expansion) to E x V (chaos), calculated using BLOSUM62-based TCRdist between CDR3 peptides within each V-J. Welch's t-statistics and random forest reduced roughly 540 V-J features to about 13, which were used in a naive Bayes classifier (R e1071). The Morisita-Horn index was used to measure how similar the thyroid and blood repertoires were. TCRdb handled the public reads itself, with Q25 trimming in fastp and clone calling in MiXCR, and kept productive beta chains. Rows are combined by CDR3 protein, so each entry shows the most common genes and DNA. TCRdb assigned the V and J calls; the authors' analysis was not used. The sample table lists around 97,000 distinct CDR3 sequences, about 45% of them with a count of one. The ten largest clones represent about 28% of the sample.

This record belongs to a study of T cells in Graves' hyperthyroidism and ophthalmopathy (dated by TCRdb to 2018 to 2020). Study-wide context: Peripheral blood was collected at initial diagnosis, before any treatment. TCR V-J signatures able to tell the groups apart were searched for in a discovery cohort of around 95 patients, of whom around 42 had Graves' ophthalmopathy and more than 55 had stable Graves' hyperthyroidism. An independent validation cohort of under 20 hyperthyroidism patients and 15 or so patients who later progressed to ophthalmopathy tested prospective prediction of ophthalmopathy. The 85 to 100 discovery patients were divided at random into training and test sets in a 7:3 ratio. In more than 5 Graves' hyperthyroidism patients, the study also compared T-cell repertoires from thyroid tissue with T-cell repertoires from blood. After sampling, hyperthyroidism patients received methimazole starting at 30 mg daily, and ophthalmopathy patients received high-dose intravenous methylprednisolone. According to the paper, TCR Vbeta CDR3 sequencing was carried out on over 130 peripheral blood samples, which came from under 50 ophthalmopathy, about 75 hyperthyroidism and approximately 17 progressor patients. The paper as a whole reports these results and caveats: Most expanded thyroid clonotypes (frequency above 0.001) were also found in blood, which suggests that blood repertoires may mirror thyroid immune responses. A model built on a 13 V-J signature distinguished ophthalmopathy from stable hyperthyroidism, reaching around 90% sensitivity and 81% to 83% specificity in cross-validation and 80%/75% in testing. No statistical method was used to fix the sample size in advance, and group allocation was not hidden from the investigators. During validation, the model predicted progression to ophthalmopathy a median of around six months ahead of onset, with more than 55% sensitivity and about 75% specificity.

The sequencing input was blood. Recombination linked TRBV7-9 to TRBJ2-3; the D gene cannot be resolved beyond TRBD1 or TRBD2, each matching 5 bases. The TCR originated in a man aged 40-50 years with Graves' hyperthyroidism. The DNA sequence is given as TGTGCCTGGAACCCCGGGGCTAGCACAGATACGCAGTATTTT. Translated, it gives CAWNPGASTDTQYF.